Included here is one TCR beta chain sequence, with context. The repertoire was sequenced with immunoSEQ multiplex PCR; TCRdb's copy has only in-frame clones and lacks some. The repertoire has hundreds of thousands of clones, around 89% of them found once; the top ten carry roughly 5%. The record originates from a study of Ad26.COV2.S vaccination and SARS-CoV-2 variants. The overall study: Administration of Ad26.COV2.S was intramuscular, either once or twice 56 days apart.

Treatment indicated: about 20 received Ad26.COV2.S at low or high dose, single or two shots; roughly 5 received placebo; per-sample allocation not given. Each sample was drawn 63 days after the first injection (of vaccine or placebo). Germline V gene sequence: CDR1 MNHEY, CDR2 SVGEGT. The CDR3 runs 14 residues. The V end was cut by 6 bases, the J end by 3 bases, with 14 bases between. The sequences come from peripheral blood, collected in a trial of Ad26.COV2.S vaccine versus placebo. The receptor comes from a person between 18 and 65 years old who received the Ad26.COV2.S COVID-19 vaccine or a placebo. The chain combines TRBV6-2 or TRBV6-3 with TRBJ2-5; D is perhaps TRBD1 or TRBD2 (6 bases each). CDR3 bases: TGTGCCAGCAGCCCGGGGGCAGGCGAAGAGACCCAGTACTTC. This sequence encodes CASSPGAGEETQYF.